The 2 T cell receptor beta chains below were found in one sample sequenced in a study of tumor-infiltrating lymphocytes in glioblastoma multiforme. TCRB libraries came from RNA via three nested multiplex PCR rounds. TCRdb independently ran MiXCR on the multiplex PCR reads; one entry per CDR3 protein. The repertoire holds about 32,000 distinct CDR3 sequences, with about 58% as singletons. Sample: brain tumor tissue. The receptors shown here come from a male donor with glioblastoma.

As regards this clonotype: An end of the junction differs from the germline gene, which may be a read error. The rearrangement links TRBV29-1 to TRBJ2-2, with 11 nucleotides matching TRBD2. CDR1 SQVTM and CDR2 ANQGSEA come from the germline V gene. This CDR3 has 15 residues. The CDR3 here is CSVTGTSGFIGKLFF. CDR3 nucleotides: TGCAGCGTGACCGGGACTAGCGGATTTATCGGGAAGCTGTTTTTT.

As for this clonotype: Its ends do not fully match the called genes, so a read error is possible. The chain links TRBV20-1 to TRBJ2-1, with 13 bases fitting TRBD2. The CDR3 extends over 16 amino acids. Per germline, CDR1 DFQATT and CDR2 SNEGSKA (reference sequence). For the CDR3, the DNA is TGTAGTACTAGTCGACCGGGACTAGCGGGAATGAATAAGCAGTTCTTC. Its translation is CSTSRPGLAGMNKQFF.